This TCR beta chain is drawn from a study of liver allograft versus peripheral blood T cells. Study at large: Comparative analysis was performed on T cell receptor repertoires from transplanted livers and from recipients' peripheral blood. Study results and caveats: Peripheral blood repertoires reportedly differed from the T cell receptor repertoires found inside liver allografts.

This clonotype qualifies as medium-sized. No antigen is known for it. The V segment lost 8 bases and the J segment 8 bases; nucleotides outside the gene matches: 13. The CDR3 contains 14 residues. CDR1 and CDR2 from the germline V gene are MNHNS and SASEGT. TCRdb reprocessed the reads with MiXCR, giving one entry per CDR3 protein. The table has about 9,500 distinct CDR3 sequences, approximately 17% seen once; the top ten hold 1% to 1.5%. The receptor was derived from a human patient who had a liver transplant. Some T cells may trace back to the graft donor. The chain is built from TRBV6-1 and TRBJ1-2, with 8 bases fitting TRBD1. This CDR3 is CASALGQGVSGYTF. The CDR3 nucleotides read TGTGCCAGCGCCCTAGGACAGGGTGTCTCCGGCTACACCTTC.